This TCR beta chain was sequenced for a study of T cell repertoires in cytomegalovirus infection. Study summary: Peptides in the study included HLA-C-restricted and HLA-B-restricted CMV epitopes. Shared public TCR beta signatures pointed to both CMV infection and a matching HLA type. Study observations and caveats: Dominating the ex vivo response were HLA-C-restricted CMV-specific TCR beta clonotypes. Public TCR beta family frequency separated CMV-and-HLA carriers, including in an independent cohort.

TCRdb re-called the reads through MiXCR, storing one row per CDR3 protein. Of some 480,000 distinct CDR3 sequences in the sample, roughly 34% are singletons; the top ten hold 17%. In its sample, this clonotype was seen a few times. Its target is unknown. CDR1 and CDR2 (germline): LGHNA, YSLEER. V gave up 8 bases and J gave up 0 bases, with 14 bases separating them. The CDR3 loop spans 15 amino acids. The chain couples TRBV4-3 to TRBJ2-1; tentative D call: TRBD2 (6 bases). This sequence originates from a human donor in good health (CMV status not recorded). Some clones in this sample may be carry-over from other donors' samples. The sequences come from cultured PBMCs, collected from culture after CMV antigen stimulation. This CDR3 is CASSRERSSYNEQFF. The CDR3 nucleotides are TGCGCCAGCTCCCGGGAGCGAAGCTCCTACAATGAGCAGTTCTTC.